These T cell receptor beta chains were read from a single sample in a study of STAT5B mutations in CD4+ large granular lymphocyte leukemia. Libraries were prepared by immunoSEQ multiplex PCR; TCRdb keeps only in-frame clonotypes and omits some of them. The sample has tens of thousands of clones, about 86% seen once; the top ten hold 2.5% to 3%. The specimen was CD4+ T cells from blood buffy coats. These receptor sequences come from a human donor in good health. Each CDR3 is given with its conserved first and last residue. D genes are given only for firm matches. Clone size is shown for a subset of rows, as once, few, many or a class of expanded clone.

clone size	D gene	J gene	V gene	CDR3 protein	CDR3 DNA
.	TRBD1	TRBJ2-7	TRBV18	CASSPRQGRDEQYF	TGTGCCAGCTCACCCCGACAGGGACGGGACGAGCAGTACTTC
.	TRBD1	TRBJ1-5	TRBV6-5	CASRADRGGNQPQHF	TGTGCCAGCAGGGCGGACAGGGGAGGCAATCAGCCCCAGCATTTT
once	.	TRBJ1-2	TRBV9	CASSPRGRYDGYTF	TGTGCCAGCAGCCCCCGAGGAAGGTACGATGGCTACACCTTC
.	TRBD1	TRBJ2-2	TRBV15	CATSATGPGELFF	TGTGCCACCAGCGCGACAGGGCCCGGGGAGCTGTTTTTT
.	TRBD2	TRBJ2-1	TRBV5-1	CASRDSGSYNEQFF	TGCGCCAGCCGGGATAGCGGGAGCTACAATGAGCAGTTCTTC
.	.	TRBJ2-2	TRBV6-6	CASTLTVNTGELFF	TGTGCCAGCACCTTGACAGTGAACACCGGGGAGCTGTTTTTT
.	.	TRBJ1-1	TRBV5-4	CASTRGGGNPEAFF	TGTGCCAGCACCCGTGGGGGGGGGAATCCTGAAGCTTTCTTT
.	.	TRBJ2-5	TRBV5-1	CASSIDRNLYF	TGCGCCAGCAGCATCGACAGGAACCTATACTTC
.	.	TRBJ2-5	TRBV14	CASSQTGPGPQYF	TGTGCCAGCAGCCAGACCGGACCCGGGCCCCAGTACTTC
.	.	TRBJ1-1	TRBV9	CASYRRRQDTEAFF	TGTGCCAGCTACAGGCGGAGGCAGGACACTGAAGCTTTCTTT
.	TRBD1	TRBJ1-1	TRBV7-6	CASSLALRQGNTEAFF	TGTGCCAGCAGCTTAGCGCTGCGACAGGGGAACACTGAAGCTTTCTTT
.	.	TRBJ2-1	TRBV7-9	CASSLAQAGYNEQFF	TGTGCCAGCAGCTTAGCTCAGGCGGGCTACAATGAGCAGTTCTTC
.	.	TRBJ2-7	TRBV6-5	CASSPRGASYEQYF	TGTGCCAGCAGTCCCCGTGGGGCGTCCTACGAGCAGTACTTC
.	TRBD1	TRBJ1-1	TRBV29-1	CSVDSAGQGPHTEAFF	TGCAGCGTTGACTCAGCGGGACAGGGACCCCACACTGAAGCTTTCTTT
few	TRBD1	TRBJ1-1	TRBV6-4	CASRLTGDTEAFF	TGTGCCAGCAGATTGACAGGGGACACTGAAGCTTTCTTT
.	TRBD2	TRBJ2-7	TRBV6-5	CASRPGTSGRYEQYF	TGTGCCAGCAGGCCCGGGACTAGCGGGAGATACGAGCAGTACTTC
few	.	TRBJ1-1	TRBV7-9	CASSLGSARNTEAFF	TGTGCCAGCAGCTTAGGTTCGGCGAGGAACACTGAAGCTTTCTTT
.	.	TRBJ1-1	TRBV11-2	CASRRIGGNTEAFF	TGTGCCAGCAGGAGAATAGGAGGGAACACTGAAGCTTTCTTT
.	.	TRBJ2-3	TRBV5-1	CASSSQGEGTQYF	TGCGCCAGCAGCTCACAGGGGGAGGGTACGCAGTATTTT
once	.	TRBJ2-1	TRBV7-9	CASSPGLSSYNEQFF	TGTGCCAGCAGCCCAGGACTGAGCTCCTACAATGAGCAGTTCTTC
.	TRBD1	TRBJ1-5	TRBV19	CASSIVAGGESNQPQHF	TGTGCCAGTAGTATAGTGGCAGGGGGCGAAAGCAATCAGCCCCAGCATTTT
once	.	TRBJ1-2	TRBV10-1	CASSALDGYYGYTF	TGCGCCAGCAGTGCATTGGACGGTTACTATGGCTACACCTTC
.	.	TRBJ2-5	TRBV5-1	CASSLSQETQYF	TGCGCCAGCAGCTTGAGTCAAGAGACCCAGTACTTC